The clone carrying this T cell receptor beta chain was found many times. The CDR3 is 17 residues long. The V and J ends lost 4 bases and 5 bases respectively, with 21 bases between them. Germline loops: CDR1 MNHEY, CDR2 SVGAGI. TCRdb re-called the 5' RACE reads through MiXCR, storing one row per CDR3 protein. This sample yields 20,000 to 25,000 distinct CDR3 sequences, of which around 3.5% are seen a single time; approximately 0.89% belongs to the top ten. The data were taken from a study of T cells after yellow fever vaccination. Sequenced material: PBMCs, either bulk or a sorted T-cell subset (CD4+, CD8+, memory, or dextramer-sorted; not recorded which), taken roughly 47 days after the first yellow fever vaccination. The J gene is TRBJ1-5, the V gene TRBV6-5; TRBD1 is a possible D gene (6 bases). The source of this sequence is a young man who received the YFV17D yellow fever vaccine. CDR3 loop: CASSWDKPTRRHQPQHF. The CDR3 DNA sequence: TGTGCCAGCAGTTGGGACAAGCCCACCCGACGACATCAGCCCCAGCATTTT.